The entry below gives a single T cell receptor beta chain sequence along with its context. A read error may produce the germline difference seen at one junction end. The source of the sample is a study of blood T cell repertoires in COVID-19. Study-wide background: Both acute and convalescent COVID-19 samples were obtained from the United States, Italy and Spain. T cells, B-cell-depleted T cells, or PBMCs provided the cDNA or gDNA that served as material.

As handled by the study authors: Counts of nucleated cells, estimated from reference gene primer amplification, were obtained. Produced via immunoSEQ multiplex PCR; TCRdb's table is partial and in-frame only. The V and J calls and clone size come from that table; D and trimming were worked out from the DNA. The sample holds approximately 150,000 clones, about 81% seen once. The source of this sequence is a human donor in a cohort sampled during active COVID-19. Specimen: peripheral blood.

CDR3 bases: TGTGCCAGCAGTTCAGGAGGGGCGTTCAACTATAGCTACACCTTC. It translates to CASSSGGAFNYSYTF. This chain uses TRBV27 with TRBJ1-2; D is perhaps TRBD1 (5 bases). Germline CDR1 is MNHEY and CDR2 is SMNVEV (reference sequence). The CDR3 contains 15 residues.